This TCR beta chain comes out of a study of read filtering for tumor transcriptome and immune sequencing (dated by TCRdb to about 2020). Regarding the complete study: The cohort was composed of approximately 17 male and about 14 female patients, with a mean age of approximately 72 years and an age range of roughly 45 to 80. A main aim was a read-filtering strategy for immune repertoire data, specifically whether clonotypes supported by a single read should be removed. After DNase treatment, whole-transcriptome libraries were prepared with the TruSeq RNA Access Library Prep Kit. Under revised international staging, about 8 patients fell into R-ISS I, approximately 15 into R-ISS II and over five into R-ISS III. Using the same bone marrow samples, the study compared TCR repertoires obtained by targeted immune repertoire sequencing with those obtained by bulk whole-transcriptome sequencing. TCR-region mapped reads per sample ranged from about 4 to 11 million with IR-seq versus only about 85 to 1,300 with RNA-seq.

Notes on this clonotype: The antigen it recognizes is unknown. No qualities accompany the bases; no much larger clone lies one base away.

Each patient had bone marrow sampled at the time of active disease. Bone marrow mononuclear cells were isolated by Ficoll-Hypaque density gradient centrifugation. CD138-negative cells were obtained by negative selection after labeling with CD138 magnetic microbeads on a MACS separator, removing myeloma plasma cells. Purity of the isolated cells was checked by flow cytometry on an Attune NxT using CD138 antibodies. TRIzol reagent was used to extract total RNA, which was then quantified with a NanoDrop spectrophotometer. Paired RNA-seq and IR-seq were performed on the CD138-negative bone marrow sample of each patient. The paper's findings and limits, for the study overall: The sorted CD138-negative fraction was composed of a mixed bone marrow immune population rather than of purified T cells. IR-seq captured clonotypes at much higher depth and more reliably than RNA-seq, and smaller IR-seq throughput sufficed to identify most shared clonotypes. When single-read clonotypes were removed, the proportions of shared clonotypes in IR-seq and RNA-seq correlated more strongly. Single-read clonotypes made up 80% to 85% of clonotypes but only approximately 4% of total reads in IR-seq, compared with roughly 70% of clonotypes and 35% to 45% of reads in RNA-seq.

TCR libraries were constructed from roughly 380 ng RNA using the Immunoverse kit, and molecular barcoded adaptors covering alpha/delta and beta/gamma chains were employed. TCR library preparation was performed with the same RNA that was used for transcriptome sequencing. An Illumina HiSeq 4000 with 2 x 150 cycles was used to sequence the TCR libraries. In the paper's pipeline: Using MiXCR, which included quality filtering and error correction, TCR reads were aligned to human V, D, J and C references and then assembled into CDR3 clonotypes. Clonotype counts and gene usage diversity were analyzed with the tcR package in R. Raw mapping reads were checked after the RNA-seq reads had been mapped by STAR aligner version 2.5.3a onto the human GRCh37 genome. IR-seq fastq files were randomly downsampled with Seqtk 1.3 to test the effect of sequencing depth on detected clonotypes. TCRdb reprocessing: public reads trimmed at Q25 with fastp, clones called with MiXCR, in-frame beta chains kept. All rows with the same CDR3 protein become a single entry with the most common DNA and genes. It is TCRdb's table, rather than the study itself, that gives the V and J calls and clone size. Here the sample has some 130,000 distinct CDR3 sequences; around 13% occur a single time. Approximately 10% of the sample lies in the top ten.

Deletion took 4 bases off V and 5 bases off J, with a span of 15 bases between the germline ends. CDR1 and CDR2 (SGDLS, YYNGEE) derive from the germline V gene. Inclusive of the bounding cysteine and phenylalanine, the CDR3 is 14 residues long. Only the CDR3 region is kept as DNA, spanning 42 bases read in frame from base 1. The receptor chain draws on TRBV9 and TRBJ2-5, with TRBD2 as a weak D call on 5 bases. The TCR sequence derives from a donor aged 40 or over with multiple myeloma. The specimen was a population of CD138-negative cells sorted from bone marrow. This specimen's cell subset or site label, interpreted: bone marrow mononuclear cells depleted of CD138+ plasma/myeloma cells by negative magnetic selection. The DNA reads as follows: TGTGCCAGCAGCCCGGGATCGAATGGTGAGACCCAGTACTTC. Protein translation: CASSPGSNGETQYF.